The 10 T cell receptor beta chains below all came from one sample that was sequenced in a study of T-cell reconstitution after alpha-beta-depleted transplantation in children. Library preparation (for TCRbeta) was performed with unique molecular identifiers. MiXCR, applied by TCRdb to the PCR reads, yields one record per CDR3 protein. The sample includes 150,000 to 200,000 distinct CDR3 sequences, 13% to 15% of them seen just once. The sequenced sample was PBMCs from the stem cell graft donor, obtained from the stem cell graft. The source of these receptors is a human donor who donated a stem cell graft to a child with acute lymphoblastic leukemia.

There are many counts of this clonotype. This chain joins TRBV14 and TRBJ2-1; the match to TRBD2 covers 7 bases. Per germline, CDR1 SGHDN and CDR2 FVKESK. Unmatched junction bases numbered 7, after V lost 4 bases and J lost 10 bases. The CDR3 spans 13 residues. CDR3 region: CASSRQAGTEQFF. The CDR3 DNA follows: TGTGCCAGCAGCCGCCAAGCGGGAACGGAGCAGTTCTTC.

This clonotype has at least ten counts. The rearrangement joins TRBV3-1 to TRBJ2-5; D gene unclear. CDR1 is LGHDT, CDR2 YNNKEL, per germline (reference sequence). The germline V and J ends were trimmed by 1 base and 5 bases, with 5 bases remaining between them. CDR3 length: 12 residues. As DNA, the CDR3 is TGTGCCAGCAGCCAAGCCCGGGAGACCCAGTACTTC. Its translation is CASSQARETQYF.

This clonotype was counted at least ten times. The chain joins TRBV7-9 to TRBJ1-4; D is perhaps TRBD1 (6 bases). The V gene's germline CDR1 is SEHNR and CDR2 FQNEAQ (reference sequence). The V gene lost 5 bases and the J gene lost 6 bases, with 13 bases spanning the gap. The CDR3 covers 14 residues. The CDR3 region has the DNA TGTGCCAGCAGCCGGGACGAGGGGGATGAAAAACTGTTTTTT. Translation: CASSRDEGDEKLFF. The full variable domain, completed using reference TRBV7-9 and TRBJ1-4, is DTGVSQNPRHKITKRGQNVTFRCDPISEHNRLYWYRQTLGQGPEFLTYFQNEAQLEKSRLLSDRFSAERPKGSFSTLEIQRTEQGDSAMYLCASSRDEGDEKLFFGSGTQLSVL.

This clonotype was detected ten times or more. V is TRBV10-2 and J is TRBJ2-1, with 14 positions matching TRBD2. V gave up 8 bases and J gave up 1 base; unmatched junction bases: 7. The CDR3 covers 17 residues. Per the germline V gene, CDR1 is WSHSY and CDR2 is SAAADI. CDR3 coding DNA: TGCGCCAGCGCGGGACTAGCGGGAGAGGGATCCTACAATGAGCAGTTCTTC. This codes for CASAGLAGEGSYNEQFF.

The chain recombines TRBV3-1 with TRBJ2-1, with 7 bases that match TRBD2. The V and J ends lost 4 bases and 8 bases, in that order; junction bases with no gene match: 11. CDR1 is LGHDT and CDR2 is YNNKEL in the germline V gene (reference sequence). The CDR3 covers 15 residues. Here the CDR3 reads CASSLLAESRDEQFF. CDR3 DNA sequence: TGTGCCAGCAGCCTGCTAGCGGAAAGTAGGGATGAGCAGTTCTTC.

This clonotype was seen a handful of times. The gene calls are TRBV19 and TRBJ2-7; D gene uncertain. With 1 base removed from V and 3 bases from J, the gap between germline ends came to 10 bases. Germline lookup yields CDR1 LNHDA and CDR2 SQIVND (reference sequence). The CDR3 runs 14 residues. CDR3 bases: TGTGCCAGTAGTATAGGACTCGATATCTACGAGCAGTACTTC. Its translation is CASSIGLDIYEQYF.

The chain has TRBV5-1 and TRBJ1-1; D is unclear. Germline lookup yields CDR1 SGHRS and CDR2 YFSETQ. The ends were cut back, 6 bases at V and 0 bases at J, with 9 bases in the middle. This CDR3 spans 13 amino acids. Written as DNA, the CDR3 is TGCGCCAGCAAACTGGACGTGAACACTGAAGCTTTCTTT. Translating gives CASKLDVNTEAFF.

In this sample, this clonotype turned up a few times. The chain is built from TRBV5-1 and TRBJ2-5, with TRBD1 matching 7 bases. The CDR3 runs to 17 residues. From germline, CDR1 is SGHRS and CDR2 YFSETQ. V gave up 3 bases and J gave up 4 bases; unmatched junction bases: 15. CDR3 nucleotides: TGCGCCAGCAGCTCCCGGCCGGCCAGGGGGTTAGGAGAGACCCAGTACTTC. Its protein product is CASSSRPARGLGETQYF. The full variable domain, with the rest looked up from reference TRBV5-1 and TRBJ2-5, is KAGVTQTPRYLIKTRGQQVTLSCSPISGHRSVSWYQQTPGQGLQFLFEYFSETQRNKGNFPGRFSGRQFSNSRSEMNVSTLELGDSALYLCASSSRPARGLGETQYFGPGTRLLVL.

The table lists this clonotype with many counts. This chain links TRBV20-1 with TRBJ2-7; no definite D call. The V and J ends lost 0 bases and 2 bases respectively, with 8 bases between them. Germline CDR1 DFQATT, CDR2 SNEGSKA (reference sequence). The CDR3 runs to 13 residues. The CDR3 protein is CSARDPVTYEQYF. CDR3 DNA sequence: TGCAGTGCTAGAGATCCCGTGACCTACGAGCAGTACTTC.

This clonotype was seen only a few times. The V and J genes are TRBV7-2 and TRBJ2-6, with 7 bases fitting TRBD1. This CDR3 has 13 amino acids. V shed 4 bases, J shed 11 bases, and the junction held 5 bases outside the gene matches. Per the germline V gene, CDR1 is SGHTA and CDR2 is FQGNSA. CDR3 residues: CASSSTGMDVLTF. The CDR3 region has the DNA TGTGCCAGCAGCTCGACAGGGATGGACGTCCTGACTTTC.